The clone carrying this TCR beta chain is medium-sized by share. The antigen is unknown. The data were taken from a study of lymphopenia after photon versus proton radiotherapy. This CDR3 is 14 amino acids long. Germline CDR1 is SEHNR and CDR2 is FQNEAQ (reference sequence). V was cut by 7 bases and J by 2 bases, with 15 bases left in between. The repertoire was sequenced with immunoSEQ multiplex PCR; TCRdb's copy has only in-frame clones and lacks some. Of more than 15,000 clones listed, approximately 90% are singletons. Study observations and caveats: Survival link was tested only in deceased patients; proton benefit remains a possibility. Post-nadir TCR diversity decline inversely tracked overall survival among those who died. After the lymphocyte nadir, photon-treated repertoires showed oligoclonal expansion, especially of CD8+ Temra cells.

This clonotype originated in a woman aged 60 to 75 with cholangiocarcinoma. Some clones in this sample may be carry-over from other donors' samples. Sequencing was performed on peripheral blood, taken from a patient treated with proton-based radiotherapy. This chain uses TRBV7-9 with TRBJ2-7; D not resolved. The CDR3 protein is CASTQSGVAYEQYF. Written as DNA, the CDR3 is TGTGCCAGCACCCAGAGTGGGGTTGCCTACGAGCAGTACTTC.